The TCR beta chain under discussion was sequenced for a study of cytotoxic CD8 clonotypes in ibrutinib-treated CLL. Study as a whole: Response samples came after a median around twelve months of treatment, range 6 to 36.

Germline V lookup: CDR1 MGHRA, CDR2 YSYEKL. V was pared by 1 base and J by 4 bases, with 8 bases between. The CDR3 consists of 13 residues. Generated by immunoSEQ multiplex PCR, the TCRdb table keeps only in-frame clones and is missing some. The profile covers fewer than 30,000 clones, with roughly two thirds appearing a single time and 51% taken by the ten largest. The chain is built from TRBV4-1 and TRBJ2-7; D might be TRBD2 (6 bases). Specimen: PBMCs, collected at disease progression, from a patient treated with ibrutinib. This TCR was recovered from a human donor with chronic lymphocytic leukemia. CDR3 in amino acids: CASSQGGGYEQYF. The DNA for the CDR3 is TGCGCCAGCAGCCAAGGTGGGGGGTACGAGCAGTACTTC.